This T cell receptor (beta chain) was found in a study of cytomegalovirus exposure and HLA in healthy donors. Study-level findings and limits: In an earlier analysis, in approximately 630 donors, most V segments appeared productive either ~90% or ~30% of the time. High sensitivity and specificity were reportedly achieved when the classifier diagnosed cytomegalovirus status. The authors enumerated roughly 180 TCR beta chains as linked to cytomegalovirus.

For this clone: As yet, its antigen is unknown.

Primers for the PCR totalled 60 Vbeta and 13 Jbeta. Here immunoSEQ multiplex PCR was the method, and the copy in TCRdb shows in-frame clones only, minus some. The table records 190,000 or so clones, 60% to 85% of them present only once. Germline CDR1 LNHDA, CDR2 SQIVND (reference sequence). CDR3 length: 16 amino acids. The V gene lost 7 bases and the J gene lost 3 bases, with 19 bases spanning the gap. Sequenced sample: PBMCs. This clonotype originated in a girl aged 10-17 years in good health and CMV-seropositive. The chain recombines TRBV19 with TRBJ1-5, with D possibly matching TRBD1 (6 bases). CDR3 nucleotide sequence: TGTGCCAGTAAAACAGATACCGGGACACTCAATCAGCCCCAGCATTTT. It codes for CASKTDTGTLNQPQHF.